This T cell receptor (beta chain) was recovered during a study of STAT3 mutations in large granular lymphocyte leukemia. For the study at large: Roughly half of the longitudinally sequenced T-LGLL patients carried detectable canonical activating STAT3 mutations. More than half of T-LGLL patients received immunosuppressive therapy. Study-wide results and caveats: No sample exists from the first appearance of each clone. Treatment regimens differed across patients between samplings. At least one immunodominant TCR beta clonotype appeared in every T-cell large granular lymphocyte leukemia patient.

The CDR3 totals 16 residues. V was clipped by 2 bases and J by 3 bases; unmatched bases: 8. Germline V gene sequence: CDR1 MGHRA, CDR2 YSYEKL. Concerning this clone itself: Its antigen is currently unknown.

Sequenced by immunoSEQ multiplex PCR; TCRdb stores in-frame clones only, minus some. This table has about 16,000 clones, just under 85% appearing once. The receptor was isolated from a man aged 50-60 years with T-cell large granular lymphocyte leukemia. Some clones in this sample may be carry-over from other donors' samples. The specimen sequenced was peripheral blood mononuclear cells. This chain joins TRBV4-1 and TRBJ2-5, with 8 bases matching TRBD2. CDR3 nucleotides: TGCGCCAGCAGCCAACATCCTTCCGGGGGGGAAGAGACCCAGTACTTC. Its translation: CASSQHPSGGEETQYF.